What follows are 30 T cell receptor beta chains derived from one specimen sequenced in a study of T-cell reconstitution after alpha-beta-depleted transplantation in children. The TCRbeta library incorporated unique molecular identifiers. TCRdb processed the PCR reads anew with MiXCR; each CDR3 protein has one entry. The table shows fewer than 700,000 distinct CDR3 sequences, with approximately 13% occurring only once. Sequenced material: PBMCs, mostly from graft donor cells, taken 360 days after TCRalphabeta/CD19-depleted stem cell transplant. The receptor source for this set is a male patient younger than 18 who had a stem cell transplant for acute myeloid leukemia, so the T cells may come from the graft donor.

The table lists this clonotype with many counts. This rearrangement joins TRBV27 to TRBJ2-7; 10 bases map to TRBD2. Germline trimming cut 10 bases from V and 6 bases from J; bases unmatched to any gene: 12. Germline V gene sequence: CDR1 MNHEY, CDR2 SMNVEV (reference sequence). The CDR3 runs to 14 residues. CDR3 DNA: TGTGCCACGGGATTACTAGCGGGACTTCGCGAGCAGTACTTC. It translates to CATGLLAGLREQYF.

This chain links TRBV29-1 with TRBJ2-7; 7 nucleotides align to TRBD2. Looked up from germline, CDR1 is SQVTM and CDR2 is ANQGSEA. The CDR3 sequence is 12 residues long. The V and J ends lost 7 bases and 3 bases, in that order; junction bases with no gene match: 6. DNA for the CDR3: TGCAGCGCCGTTACTAGCGACTACGAGCAGTACTTC. Translating gives CSAVTSDYEQYF.

The table lists this clonotype with a few counts. The CDR3 coding sequence is TGTGCCAGCAGCCAAGTGGGACTAGCCTACAATGAGCAGTTCTTC. This sequence encodes CASSQVGLAYNEQFF. This chain uses TRBV3-1 with TRBJ2-1, with 8 bases aligning to TRBD2. With V trimmed by 1 base and J by 2 bases, 1 base remained unmatched. This CDR3 is built from 15 residues. Germline loops: CDR1 LGHDT, CDR2 YNNKEL (reference sequence).

The chain couples TRBV19 to TRBJ2-6; weak D call: TRBD2 (5 bases). The CDR3 loop spans 15 amino acids. The V end was cut by 6 bases, the J end by 3 bases, with 12 bases between. Germline loops: CDR1 LNHDA, CDR2 SQIVND (reference sequence). CDR3 sequence (DNA): TGTGCCAGTAGAGAGGGAGTAGTTGGGGCCAACGTCCTGACTTTC. Translating it yields CASREGVVGANVLTF.

This sequence joins TRBV20-1 and TRBJ2-5; 7 bases are shared with TRBD2. V lost 2 bases, J lost 7 bases, and 7 bases stayed unmatched. The germline gives CDR1 DFQATT, CDR2 SNEGSKA (reference sequence). The CDR3 contains 13 residues. DNA for the CDR3: TGCAGTGCTAGACTAGCGGAAGCTGGGACCCAGTACTTC. This gives the protein CSARLAEAGTQYF.

On this clonotype: One end of the junction varies from germline; a read error may be responsible. The rearrangement links TRBV29-1 to TRBJ2-7; no definite D call. Per the germline V gene, CDR1 is SQVTM and CDR2 is ANQGSEA. CDR3 size: 11 residues. The CDR3, as DNA: TGCAGCGTTGTCCAGTTCTACGAGGAGTACTTC. Protein sequence: CSVVQFYEEYF.

The chain uses TRBV11-2 and TRBJ2-1; 9 bases agree with TRBD2. Germline loops: CDR1 SGHAT, CDR2 FQNNGV. With 0 bases clipped from V and 8 bases from J, the junction kept 26 bases outside the gene matches. This CDR3 has 22 residues. This CDR3 reads CASSLEGAGGPSVEHMWDEQFF. DNA for the CDR3: TGTGCCAGCAGCTTAGAAGGTGCGGGAGGGCCGTCGGTCGAGCATATGTGGGATGAGCAGTTCTTC.

This clonotype was counted only a few times. The genes are TRBV4-2 and TRBJ2-7; 9 positions match TRBD1. Trimming removed 4 bases from V and 6 bases from J; junction bases left unmatched: 10. The CDR3 totals 15 residues. The germline CDR1 and CDR2 sequences are LGHNA and YNFKEQ. The CDR3 DNA sequence: TGTGCCAGCAGCCCCCCGGACAGGGGATTTCTCGAGCAGTACTTC. Translating it yields CASSPPDRGFLEQYF.

This clonotype was counted only a few times. The chain uses TRBV5-1 and TRBJ2-7, with 10 bases matching TRBD2. With V trimmed by 1 base and J by 6 bases, 7 bases remained unmatched. This CDR3 is 15 amino acids long. Germline V CDR1 and CDR2: SGHRS, YFSETQ. CDR3 coding DNA: TGCGCCAGCAGCTTGACTAGCGGGACGCCCTCCGAGCAGTACTTC. Protein: CASSLTSGTPSEQYF.

The gene calls are TRBV18 and TRBJ2-7; D remains unclear. From germline, CDR1 is KGHSH and CDR2 LQKENI. The CDR3 spans 14 residues. V was shortened by 4 bases and J by 2 bases, with 12 bases between the two germline ends. CDR3 amino acids: CASSHVGSTYEQYF. CDR3 coding DNA: TGTGCCAGCTCACACGTAGGGTCTACCTACGAGCAGTACTTC.

This clonotype has just a few counts. CDR3 sequence (DNA): TGCAGTGCTGATAGGACAGGCCCCGAGACCCAGTACTTC. Translated, it gives CSADRTGPETQYF. This sequence joins TRBV20-1 and TRBJ2-5; 7 nucleotides agree with TRBD1. V lost 5 bases to trimming and J lost 5 bases; unmatched junction nucleotides: 8. Germline-derived CDR1 and CDR2 are DFQATT and SNEGSKA (reference sequence). The CDR3 length is 13 residues.

The genes are TRBV20-1 and TRBJ2-7; a possible D gene is TRBD2 (5 bases). V was shortened by 3 bases and J by 3 bases, with 9 bases between the two germline ends. The CDR3 loop spans 12 amino acids. Germline-derived CDR1 and CDR2 are DFQATT and SNEGSKA (reference sequence). The chain's CDR3 is CSASLGVYEQYF. Here the CDR3 DNA reads TGCAGTGCTAGTCTCGGGGTCTACGAGCAGTACTTC.

This clonotype was observed at least ten times. This chain connects TRBV27 to TRBJ1-4, with TRBD1 matching over 8 bases. CDR3 length: 14 amino acids. Germline-derived CDR1 and CDR2 are MNHEY and SMNVEV (reference sequence). J gave up 4 bases and V 6 bases, and 4 bases lay outside the gene matches. CDR3 in amino acids: CASSKTGDNEKLFF. CDR3 nucleotides: TGTGCCAGCAGCAAGACAGGGGATAATGAAAAACTGTTTTTT.

The rearrangement links TRBV25-1 to TRBJ1-1, with TRBD1 as a possible D gene (6 bases). Per the germline V gene, CDR1 is MGHDK and CDR2 is SYGVNS. Trimming removed 2 bases from V and 4 bases from J, with 17 bases in between. This CDR3 has 16 amino acids. Here the CDR3 reads CASSEQGVGGLTEAFF. CDR3 bases: TGTGCCAGCAGTGAACAAGGAGTAGGGGGGCTCACTGAAGCTTTCTTT.

V gene TRBV9 combines with J gene TRBJ1-2; no firm D call. V was shortened by 0 bases and J by 6 bases, with 9 bases between the two germline ends. There are 13 residues in the CDR3. Germline CDR1 and CDR2: SGDLS and YYNGEE. CDR3 in DNA: TGTGCCAGCAGCGTAGATCTACAGCATGGCTACACCTTC. Protein product: CASSVDLQHGYTF.

This clonotype showed up many times. The V and J genes are TRBV29-1 and TRBJ2-1; 8 nucleotides match TRBD2. The CDR3 runs 17 residues. The germline gives CDR1 SQVTM, CDR2 ANQGSEA. V was pared by 0 bases and J by 3 bases, with 10 bases of the junction left unmatched. The CDR3 DNA reads TGCAGCGTTGAAGAGGCGGTCGGACTAGCAGGCTACAATGAGCAGTTCTTC. It is translated as CSVEEAVGLAGYNEQFF.

The V gene is TRBV7-6, the J gene TRBJ1-2, with D possibly TRBD1 on 5 matching bases. CDR3 size: 17 residues. Germline CDR1 and CDR2: SGHVS and FNYEAQ. Between the trimmed V and J ends, which lost 1 base and 1 base, there was a span of 16 bases. The CDR3 reads CASSLVWGRHLNYGYTF. The CDR3, as DNA: TGTGCCAGCAGCTTAGTATGGGGACGACACCTTAACTATGGCTACACCTTC.

This clonotype was observed many times. CDR3 DNA sequence: TGCAGCGTTGAAGGACGTGGTTCCTACGAGCAGTACTTC. Its translation: CSVEGRGSYEQYF. The chain combines TRBV29-1 with TRBJ2-7; D call uncertain. V lost 1 base and J lost 1, with 8 bases in between. CDR1 and CDR2 from the germline V gene are SQVTM and ANQGSEA. The CDR3 contains 13 residues.

The rearrangement joins TRBV2 to TRBJ2-6; 7 bases are shared with TRBD1. Germline CDR1 and CDR2: SNHLY and FYNNEI. With 5 bases clipped from V and 2 bases from J, the junction kept 3 bases outside the gene matches. The CDR3 runs to 15 residues. CDR3 in DNA: TGTGCCAGCAGTCAACAGGGGACTGGGGCCAACGTCCTGACTTTC. This translates into CASSQQGTGANVLTF.

There are a few counts of this clonotype. V and J are TRBV4-3 and TRBJ2-7, with 9 bases lining up with TRBD2. With V trimmed by 6 bases and J by 5 bases, 11 bases remained unmatched. The CDR3 loop spans 15 amino acids. CDR1 LGHNA and CDR2 YSLEER come from the germline V gene. CDR3 sequence (DNA): TGCGCCAGCAGTGAGGATGGGACTAGCACGGACGAGCAGTACTTC. Translating gives CASSEDGTSTDEQYF.

This clonotype was detected only a few times. The gene calls are TRBV6-5 and TRBJ1-2; the match to TRBD1 covers 9 bases. This CDR3 is 14 amino acids long. CDR1 is MNHEY, CDR2 SVGAGI, per germline. V lost 4 bases, J lost 7 bases, and 7 bases stayed unmatched. CDR3 region: CASSFPGQGFGYTF. The DNA for the CDR3 is TGTGCCAGCAGTTTTCCGGGACAGGGATTTGGCTACACCTTC.

The CDR3: CASSYRFQFQGAHPYEQYF. CDR3 DNA: TGTGCCAGCAGTTACCGATTCCAATTCCAGGGGGCGCATCCCTACGAGCAGTACTTC. The chain couples TRBV6-2 or TRBV6-3 to TRBJ2-7, with TRBD1 matching 8 bases. This CDR3 has 19 amino acids. The germline CDR1 and CDR2 sequences are MNHEY and SVGEGT. With 2 bases clipped from V and 2 bases from J, the junction kept 17 bases outside the gene matches.

The table lists this clonotype with a few counts. The chain uses TRBV5-1 and TRBJ1-1, with a possible D match to TRBD1 (5 bases). CDR1 is SGHRS and CDR2 is YFSETQ in the germline V gene. The CDR3 runs to 15 residues. Trimming pared 4 bases from V and 6 bases from J, leaving 19 bases between. CDR3 nucleotide sequence: TGCGCCAGCAGCGTGGGACTGACCCTATCTTCTGAAGCTTTCTTT. Residues: CASSVGLTLSSEAFF. The full variable domain, in which reference TRBV5-1 and TRBJ1-1 provide the parts outside the CDR3, is KAGVTQTPRYLIKTRGQQVTLSCSPISGHRSVSWYQQTPGQGLQFLFEYFSETQRNKGNFPGRFSGRQFSNSRSEMNVSTLELGDSALYLCASSVGLTLSSEAFFGQGTRLTVV.

V gene TRBV20-1 combines with J gene TRBJ2-7; no firm D call. The ends were cut back, 1 base at V and 2 bases at J, with 15 bases in the middle. Germline-derived CDR1 and CDR2 are DFQATT and SNEGSKA (reference sequence). CDR3 length equals 15 residues. In DNA form, the CDR3 reads TGCAGTGCTAGAGCCCCCCTAGGCCTCACCTACGAGCAGTACTTC. Translation gives CSARAPLGLTYEQYF.

The chain employs TRBV9 and TRBJ2-7; 14 bases are a match to TRBD2. Unmatched junction bases numbered 11, after V lost 4 bases and J lost 2 bases. The CDR3 covers 18 residues. Germline V gives CDR1 SGDLS, CDR2 YYNGEE. The CDR3 DNA reads TGTGCCAGCAGCCCACTCATTGGGACTAGCGGGAGCCCCTACGAGCAGTACTTC. Protein product: CASSPLIGTSGSPYEQYF.

This clonotype was counted ten times or more. The rearrangement links TRBV20-1 to TRBJ2-7; 9 bases agree with TRBD1. The CDR3 loop spans 12 amino acids. The V segment lost 5 bases and the J segment 5 bases; nucleotides outside the gene matches: 4. Looked up from germline, CDR1 is DFQATT and CDR2 is SNEGSKA (reference sequence). CDR3 in amino acids: CSARDRVDEQYF. The CDR3 DNA sequence: TGCAGTGCTCGGGACAGGGTCGACGAGCAGTACTTC.

This clonotype has at least ten counts. The V gene is TRBV11-3, the J gene TRBJ2-5; D might be TRBD2 (5 bases). The V and J ends lost 5 bases and 0 bases respectively, with 10 bases between them. Per germline, CDR1 SGHNT and CDR2 YENEEA. The length of the CDR3 is 14 residues. CDR3 protein: CASSPGGYQETQYF. In nucleotides, the CDR3 is TGTGCCAGCAGCCCCGGCGGGTACCAAGAGACCCAGTACTTC.

There are many counts of this clonotype. The chain is built from TRBV5-6 and TRBJ2-5; D may be TRBD1 or TRBD2 (5 bases each). The V gene's germline CDR1 is SGHDT and CDR2 YYEEEE. The V gene lost 7 bases and the J gene lost 5 bases, with 18 bases spanning the gap. The CDR3 extends over 14 amino acids. CDR3: CASGSGTIVETQYF. The CDR3 bases are TGTGCCAGCGGGAGTGGGACGATCGTGGAGACCCAGTACTTC.

In its sample, this clonotype was seen once. J is TRBJ1-3 and V is TRBV7-8; 8 bases match TRBD1. J gave up 4 bases and V 1 base, and 6 bases lay outside the gene matches. The CDR3 contains 16 residues. The germline V gene encodes CDR1 SGHVS and CDR2 FQNEAQ. DNA for the CDR3: TGTGCCAGCAGCTTAGACTGGGCAGGGGGCGGAAACACCATATATTTT. Translating gives CASSLDWAGGGNTIYF.

The V call is TRBV4-3, the J call TRBJ2-7, with D perhaps TRBD1 or TRBD2 (5 bases each). Germline V gives CDR1 LGHNA, CDR2 YSLEER. The CDR3 is 16 residues long. Trimming took 0 bases from V and 3 from J, leaving 15 bases between them. The chain's CDR3 is CASSQDSRGGSYEQYF. The CDR3 DNA reads as TGCGCCAGCAGCCAAGATTCCCGGGGCGGCAGCTACGAGCAGTACTTC.